This entry lists 29 T cell receptor beta chains sequenced from one sample in a study of cytomegalovirus exposure and HLA in healthy donors. It was with 60 Vbeta and 13 Jbeta primers that the PCR ran. The assay was immunoSEQ multiplex PCR, and TCRdb's table has in-frame clones only and misses some. Of 200,000 to 250,000 clones listed, 76% are singletons. Sequenced material: PBMCs. These receptors were obtained from a man between 18 and 35 years old in good health and CMV-seronegative.

This clone appeared a few times. V is TRBV25-1 and J is TRBJ2-7; 8 nucleotides line up with TRBD1. J was trimmed by 3 bases and V by 3 bases; bases with no gene match: 7. Per the germline V gene, CDR1 is MGHDK and CDR2 is SYGVNS. This CDR3 comprises 15 residues. In nucleotides, the CDR3 is TGTGCCAGCAGTGAGGGACAGGAGGTGAGCTACGAGCAGTACTTC. This translates into CASSEGQEVSYEQYF.

The V gene is TRBV28, the J gene TRBJ2-7, with 10 bases identical to TRBD2. The germline CDR1 and CDR2 sequences are MDHEN and SYDVKM. After removal of 6 bases from V and 5 bases from J, the junction contained 7 bases not matched to a gene. CDR3 size: 14 residues. The CDR3 DNA sequence: TGTGCCAGCAGCCCCTCACTAGCGGGGCACGAGCAGTACTTC. Its translation is CASSPSLAGHEQYF.

V is TRBV5-1 and J is TRBJ2-3; TRBD1 aligns across 8 bases. Trimming at V came to 4 bases and at J to 1 base, leaving 2 bases not matched to a gene. Germline CDR1 is SGHRS and CDR2 is YFSETQ. The CDR3 covers 14 residues. The CDR3 nucleotides are TGCGCCAGCAGCAAGGACAGGGGCACAGATACGCAGTATTTT. This gives the protein CASSKDRGTDTQYF.

The chain is built from TRBV19 and TRBJ2-1; D not certain. The CDR3 has 15 amino acids. V lost 3 bases and J lost 4, with 13 bases in between. In germline, CDR1 is LNHDA, CDR2 SQIVND (reference sequence). Here the CDR3 DNA reads TGTGCCAGTAGTATTGGGCGATATACTTACAATGAGCAGTTCTTC. Protein: CASSIGRYTYNEQFF.

The chain combines TRBV2 with TRBJ2-3; 10 nucleotides agree with TRBD2. The J segment lost 4 bases and the V segment lost 5 bases, leaving 9 bases of the junction unmatched. Germline CDR1 is SNHLY and CDR2 is FYNNEI. This CDR3 spans 16 amino acids. DNA of the CDR3: TGTGCCAGCAGTACTACAGCGGGAGGGCGGCCAGATACGCAGTATTTT. This codes for CASSTTAGGRPDTQYF.

This clone was detected a few times. The V gene is TRBV5-1, the J gene TRBJ1-2; TRBD1 matches at 8 bases. The CDR3 totals 16 residues. The germline CDR1 and CDR2 sequences are SGHRS and YFSETQ. J gave up 3 bases and V 1 base, and 8 bases lay outside the gene matches. The CDR3 bases are TGCGCCAGCAGCTTGAAAACAGGGGGAATTGACTATGGCTACACCTTC. It codes for CASSLKTGGIDYGYTF.

This chain uses TRBV4-1 with TRBJ2-1; D uncertain. V lost 4 bases, J lost 6 bases, and 16 bases lay in between. Germline CDR1 reads MGHRA; CDR2 reads YSYEKL. CDR3 length equals 15 residues. CDR3 coding DNA: TGCGCCAGCAGCCCAAGCGTAACCCGGAGCAATGAGCAGTTCTTC. As protein: CASSPSVTRSNEQFF.

V gene TRBV5-1 combines with J gene TRBJ1-1; tentatively, D is TRBD1 (5 bases). This CDR3 contains 15 residues. Trimming pared 4 bases from V and 4 bases from J, leaving 17 bases between. Germline CDR1 reads SGHRS; CDR2 reads YFSETQ. CDR3 in amino acids: CASSGPGYQGTEAFF. DNA for the CDR3: TGCGCCAGCAGCGGGCCAGGGTATCAGGGCACTGAAGCTTTCTTT.

This clone was picked up a small number of times. CDR3 residues: CASRGQGATNEKLFF. DNA of the CDR3: TGTGCCAGCAGGGGACAGGGTGCAACTAATGAAAAACTGTTTTTT. The chain joins TRBV28 to TRBJ1-4, with 9 bases identical to TRBD1. Germline V CDR1 and CDR2: MDHEN, SYDVKM. V gave up 6 bases and J gave up 0 bases; unmatched junction bases: 2. The CDR3 consists of 15 residues.

This sequence joins TRBV7-6 and TRBJ2-1; TRBD2 is a possible D gene (6 bases). The CDR3 length is 12 residues. Deletions cut 2 bases from V and 8 bases from J, with 7 bases between. Germline CDR1 and CDR2: SGHVS and FNYEAQ. This CDR3 reads CASSLWRDEQFF. The CDR3 nucleotides read TGTGCCAGCAGCTTATGGAGGGATGAGCAGTTCTTC.

V gene TRBV6-1 combines with J gene TRBJ1-2; 9 bases map to TRBD1. Germline CDR1 is MNHNS and CDR2 is SASEGT. V was pared by 6 bases and J by 7 bases, with 12 bases of the junction left unmatched. The CDR3 covers 15 residues. The CDR3 DNA follows: TGTGCCAGCAGCTTAGACCTACAGGGGGCGCTTGGCTACACCTTC. Translated, it gives CASSLDLQGALGYTF.

CDR3 bases: TGTGCCAGCAGCTCACCGGACGGACATAGCCTGTTCTTC. Protein product: CASSSPDGHSLFF. V usage is TRBV7-3 and J usage is TRBJ2-1; a weak D match, TRBD1 (5 bases). V was pared by 4 bases and J by 15 bases, with 19 bases between. Germline lookup yields CDR1 SGHTA and CDR2 FQGTGA. The CDR3 runs to 13 residues. The whole variable domain, remainder taken from reference TRBV7-3 and TRBJ2-1, is GAGVSQTPSNKVTEKGKYVELRCDPISGHTALYWYRQSLGQGPEFLIYFQGTGAADDSGLPNDRFFAVRPEGSVSTLKIQRTERGDSAVYLCASSSPDGHSLFFGPGTRLTVL.

This chain links TRBV2 with TRBJ1-2; a possible D gene is TRBD1 (6 bases). The CDR3 is made up of 16 amino acids. V lost 6 bases and J lost 3, with 20 bases in between. Germline CDR1 reads SNHLY; CDR2 reads FYNNEI. This CDR3 reads CASRKVQGVADYGYTF. The CDR3 nucleotides read TGTGCCAGCAGAAAGGTACAGGGAGTGGCAGACTATGGCTACACCTTC.

The J gene is TRBJ2-5, the V gene TRBV6-1; TRBD1 matches at 7 bases. The V gene end was trimmed by 9 bases and the J gene end by 2 bases; junction bases not matched to a gene: 9. Germline CDR1 is MNHNS and CDR2 is SASEGT. The CDR3 has 14 residues. CDR3: CASSGQPFQETQYF. In DNA, the CDR3 is TGTGCCAGTTCGGGACAGCCGTTTCAAGAGACCCAGTACTTC.

The chain employs TRBV19 and TRBJ1-1; D remains unclear. Between the trimmed V and J ends, which lost 5 bases and 4 bases, there was a span of 11 bases. Looked up from germline, CDR1 is LNHDA and CDR2 is SQIVND (reference sequence). The CDR3 contains 13 residues. The CDR3 DNA follows: TGTGCCAGTAGTTCCGCCCCGAGCACTGAAGCTTTCTTT. This gives the protein CASSSAPSTEAFF.

The V call is TRBV15, the J call TRBJ2-5; D is undetermined. The J call may be incorrect, as the DNA end agrees better with TRBJ2-7. This CDR3 has 14 amino acids. CDR1 LNHNV and CDR2 YYDKDF come from the germline V gene (reference sequence). Here the CDR3 DNA reads TGTGCCACCAGCAGAGATGTCGCGGTTTACGAGCAGTACTTC. It encodes CATSRDVAVYEQYF.

This chain links TRBV15 with TRBJ2-6, with 8 bases lining up with TRBD2. V shed 6 bases and J 0 bases; nucleotides not matched to a gene: 7. The CDR3 is 17 amino acids. Looked up from germline, CDR1 is LNHNV and CDR2 is YYDKDF (reference sequence). CDR3 region: CATSHSGIDSGANVLTF. The CDR3 DNA follows: TGTGCCACCAGTCATAGCGGGATCGACTCTGGGGCCAACGTCCTGACTTTC. Together with reference TRBV15 and TRBJ2-6, the CDR3 gives the full variable domain: DAMVIQNPRYQVTQFGKPVTLSCSQTLNHNVMYWYQQKSSQAPKLLFHYYDKDFNNEADTPDNFQSRRPNTSFCFLDIRSPGLGDTAMYLCATSHSGIDSGANVLTFGAGSRLTVL.

The chain uses TRBV19 and TRBJ1-3, with D unresolved. Trimming stripped 5 bases from V and 0 bases from J, with 14 bases between. The CDR3 loop spans 16 amino acids. CDR1 LNHDA and CDR2 SQIVND come from the germline V gene (reference sequence). Written as DNA, the CDR3 is TGTGCCAGTAGTTCGACGGGTGAACCCTCTGGAAACACCATATATTTT. This translates into CASSSTGEPSGNTIYF.

J is TRBJ1-2 and V is TRBV5-1; TRBD1 aligns across 7 bases. Losses at the gene ends were 7 bases for V and 4 bases for J; bases not matched to a gene: 10. Germline V gene lookup returns CDR1 SGHRS and CDR2 YFSETQ. The CDR3 contains 14 residues. DNA for the CDR3: TGCGCCAGCGGTTGGGGACAGACCTCCTATGGCTACACCTTC. Its translation: CASGWGQTSYGYTF. Drawing the rest from reference TRBV5-1 and TRBJ1-2, the complete variable domain is KAGVTQTPRYLIKTRGQQVTLSCSPISGHRSVSWYQQTPGQGLQFLFEYFSETQRNKGNFPGRFSGRQFSNSRSEMNVSTLELGDSALYLCASGWGQTSYGYTFGSGTRLTVV.

The chain employs TRBV15 and TRBJ2-5; weak D call: TRBD1 (7 bases). Germline V lookup: CDR1 LNHNV, CDR2 YYDKDF (reference sequence). The V and J ends lost 2 bases and 5 bases respectively, with 15 bases between them. CDR3 length: 15 amino acids. This CDR3 reads CATSRTLAGGETQYF. The CDR3, as DNA: TGTGCCACCAGCAGAACCTTGGCAGGGGGGGAGACCCAGTACTTC.

The chain carries TRBV10-3 and TRBJ2-7, with 8 bases that match TRBD1. Trimming cost V 11 bases and J 2 bases; bases outside gene matches: 14. The germline V gene has CDR1 ENHRY and CDR2 SYGVKD. The CDR3 has 15 amino acids. CDR3 sequence (DNA): TGTGCCGCCAGTAGTCTCCGACAGGGGACCTACGAGCAGTACTTC. Its translation: CAASSLRQGTYEQYF.

The chain has TRBV11-2 and TRBJ2-1; 7 positions agree with TRBD2. Trimming at V came to 1 base and at J to 3 bases, leaving 6 bases not matched to a gene. CDR1 is SGHAT and CDR2 is FQNNGV in the germline V gene. This CDR3 contains 16 residues. CDR3 coding DNA: TGTGCCAGCAGCTTAGTCGCGGGAGCTCTCTACAATGAGCAGTTCTTC. Translated: CASSLVAGALYNEQFF.

The chain has TRBV9 and TRBJ1-5; no reliable D call. Trimming took off 3 bases at V and 5 bases at J, with 9 bases between the two ends. Germline V gives CDR1 SGDLS, CDR2 YYNGEE. The CDR3 is 13 amino acids. The DNA for the CDR3 is TGTGCCAGCAGCGGAGTAGATGATCAGCCCCAGCATTTT. The encoded protein is CASSGVDDQPQHF.

The rearrangement uses TRBV19 and TRBJ2-1; possibly TRBD1 for D (6 bases). This CDR3 has 13 amino acids. V gave up 5 bases and J gave up 2 bases, with 7 bases separating them. Germline V gives CDR1 LNHDA, CDR2 SQIVND (reference sequence). The CDR3 coding sequence is TGTGCCAGTAGTCAGGGGACCTACAATGAGCAGTTCTTC. Its translation is CASSQGTYNEQFF.

The chain joins TRBV18 to TRBJ2-7, with D possibly TRBD2 on 6 matching bases. In germline, CDR1 is KGHSH, CDR2 LQKENI. Deletions cut 3 bases from V and 4 bases from J, with 13 bases between. This CDR3 has 14 residues. This chain's CDR3 is CASSPNRREYEQYF. Here the CDR3 DNA reads TGTGCCAGCTCACCGAACAGGAGGGAATACGAGCAGTACTTC. Together with reference TRBV18 and TRBJ2-7, the CDR3 gives the full variable domain: NAGVMQNPRHLVRRRGQEARLRCSPMKGHSHVYWYRQLPEEGLKFMVYLQKENIIDESGMPKERFSAEFPKEGPSILRIQQVVRGDSAAYFCASSPNRREYEQYFGPGTRLTVT.

This chain connects TRBV5-5 to TRBJ2-1; 11 nucleotides align to TRBD2. The CDR3 spans 16 residues. V was pared by 0 bases and J by 4 bases, with 3 bases of the junction left unmatched. Germline V gene sequence: CDR1 SGHKS, CDR2 YYEKEE (reference sequence). The CDR3 loop is CASSLAGTSGYNEQFF. The CDR3 DNA is TGTGCCAGCAGCTTGGCCGGGACTAGCGGATACAATGAGCAGTTCTTC.

The chain recombines TRBV18 with TRBJ2-7; 7 nucleotides align to TRBD1. The ends lost 6 bases at V and 7 bases at J; junction bases unmatched: 6. CDR1 is KGHSH, CDR2 LQKENI, per germline. This CDR3 is 12 amino acids long. In nucleotides, the CDR3 is TGTGCCAGCTCCGAACAGGGGTGGGAGCAGTACTTC. Translating it yields CASSEQGWEQYF. The full variable domain, rest sourced from reference TRBV18 and TRBJ2-7, is NAGVMQNPRHLVRRRGQEARLRCSPMKGHSHVYWYRQLPEEGLKFMVYLQKENIIDESGMPKERFSAEFPKEGPSILRIQQVVRGDSAAYFCASSEQGWEQYFGPGTRLTVT.

The sample holds one count of this clone. V is TRBV30 and J is TRBJ2-1; TRBD2 aligns across 8 bases. Germline trimming cut 1 base from V and 0 bases from J; bases unmatched to any gene: 5. CDR3 size: 16 residues. Germline V gene sequence: CDR1 GTSNPN, CDR2 SVGIG (reference sequence). For the CDR3, the DNA is TGTGCCTGGAGTGCCGTCGGGACTAGCTCCTACAATGAGCAGTTCTTC. Translated: CAWSAVGTSSYNEQFF.

The chain couples TRBV4-1 to TRBJ1-5; 7 nucleotides match TRBD1. This CDR3 is 16 amino acids long. J was trimmed by 7 bases and V by 3 bases; bases with no gene match: 12. Per the germline V gene, CDR1 is MGHRA and CDR2 is YSYEKL. The CDR3 coding sequence is TGCGCCAGCAGCCAGGATAACAGGGGCATCCGCCAGCCCCAGCATTTT. Translation gives CASSQDNRGIRQPQHF.